Given below is one T cell receptor (beta chain) in context. Its antigen is undetermined. From germline, CDR1 is SGHAT and CDR2 FQDESV (reference sequence). Trimming removed 5 bases from V and 4 bases from J, with 20 bases in between. The CDR3 runs 16 residues. At the Johns Hopkins FTIC core, DNA taken from cultured CD4+ T cells was sequenced by way of the Oncomine TCR Beta short-read assay. Genomic DNA was isolated from CD4+ T cells that had been cultured. TCRdb independently ran MiXCR on the PCR reads; one entry per CDR3 protein. The table includes about 11,000 distinct CDR3 sequences, about 31% detected once. This specimen belongs to a study of vaccination and CD4 T cells after COVID-19. Study as a whole: Post-COVID samples were collected a median approximately 97 days following diagnosis, spanning 35 to 161.

The treatment is: roughly 10-day PBMC culture with coronavirus spike peptide pools or control peptides (ViraFEST assay). After expanding antigen-specific T cells with peptide pools, ViraFEST sequenced their TCRs. Sequenced here: CD4+ T cells from blood, cultured in vitro, sampled after SARS-CoV-2 vaccination. This TCR derives from a human donor who had recovered from COVID-19. The rearrangement links TRBV11-1 to TRBJ1-1; D call uncertain. CDR3 sequence: CASSTKDRVVGTEAFF. The CDR3 DNA follows: TGTGCCAGCAGCACTAAGGATCGGGTGGTGGGCACTGAAGCTTTCTTT.